The rows below give T cell receptor beta chains drawn from one sample of a study of OX40 agonist ivuxolimab in advanced cancers. Sequenced by immunoSEQ multiplex PCR; TCRdb stores in-frame clones only, minus some. There are 35,000 to 45,000 clones in the sample; 89% occur only once, and approximately 15% lies in the top ten. Sequencing used CD4+ or CD8+ T cells sorted from blood, obtained in a trial of the OX40 agonist ivuxolimab. These receptors were taken from an adult with an advanced solid tumor such as melanoma, head and neck, liver or kidney cancer. Each CDR3 is given with its conserved first and last residue. The D gene is left open where the match is weak. Only part of the rows carry a size: once, few, many, or a class if the clone is expanded.

-	TRBJ2-7	TRBV19	TRBD2	CASSIGGLAGDEQYF	TGTGCCAGTAGTATAGGGGGACTAGCGGGAGACGAGCAGTACTTC
-	TRBJ1-6	TRBV7-9	TRBD1	CASSPGTGARYSPLHF	TGTGCCAGCAGCCCCGGGACAGGGGCAAGATATTCACCCCTCCACTTT
-	TRBJ2-2	TRBV9	-	CASNPTGTGELFF	TGTGCCAGCAACCCCACGGGCACCGGGGAGCTGTTTTTT
-	TRBJ2-3	TRBV7-3	-	CASSIPGHSGPQYF	TGTGCCAGCAGCATCCCGGGACACTCGGGGCCACAGTATTTT
-	TRBJ2-1	TRBV6-6	-	CASSYSSEGDEQFF	TGTGCCAGCAGTTACTCATCCGAGGGCGATGAGCAGTTCTTC
-	TRBJ2-2	TRBV7-9	TRBD1	CASSARTGTGELFF	TGTGCCAGCAGCGCTAGGACAGGTACCGGGGAGCTGTTTTTT
-	TRBJ1-2	TRBV6-5	-	CASSPGGENYGYTF	TGTGCCAGCAGCCCCGGGGGGGAGAACTATGGCTACACCTTC
once	TRBJ1-2	TRBV7-9	TRBD1	CASSLTRTGVGYTF	TGTGCCAGCAGCTTGACAAGGACAGGTGTTGGCTACACCTTC
-	TRBJ2-1	TRBV6-4	TRBD2	CASSGTSGGYNEQFF	TGTGCCAGCAGTGGTACTAGCGGGGGCTACAATGAGCAGTTCTTC
-	TRBJ2-5	TRBV29-1	TRBD2	CSVEEGQREGQETQYF	TGCAGCGTTGAAGAAGGTCAGCGGGAGGGCCAAGAGACCCAGTACTTC
-	TRBJ1-1	TRBV7-9	-	CASSLGGTRNTEAFF	TGTGCCAGCAGCTTAGGGGGCACGCGGAACACTGAAGCTTTCTTT
-	TRBJ2-1	TRBV15	-	CATDGTSYNEQFF	TGTGCCACAGACGGCACCTCCTACAATGAGCAGTTCTTC
once	TRBJ2-1	TRBV19	-	CASSIGGSYNEQFF	TGTGCCAGTAGTATTGGTGGTTCCTACAATGAGCAGTTCTTC
-	TRBJ1-5	TRBV19	-	CASSMDSNQPQHF	TGTGCCAGTAGTATGGATAGCAATCAGCCCCAGCATTTT
-	TRBJ2-7	TRBV15	-	CATSRAASEAYEQYF	TGTGCCACCAGCAGAGCTGCTAGCGAGGCCTACGAGCAGTACTTC
few	TRBJ1-2	TRBV9	-	CASSVVGGDGYTF	TGTGCCAGCAGCGTAGTAGGTGGCGATGGCTACACCTTC
-	TRBJ2-5	TRBV7-8	-	CASSPVRGQGGTQYF	TGTGCCAGCAGCCCGGTGAGGGGGCAGGGGGGGACCCAGTACTTC
-	TRBJ2-7	TRBV7-8	TRBD2	CVSSSAIGTSGPYEQYF	TGTGTCAGCAGCTCCGCAATAGGGACTAGCGGGCCCTACGAGCAGTACTTC
-	TRBJ2-1	TRBV6-5	TRBD1	CASSLDRANEQFF	TGTGCCAGCAGTCTCGACAGGGCTAATGAGCAGTTCTTC
-	TRBJ2-3	TRBV2	-	CASSEVTDVLTDTQYF	TGTGCCAGCAGTGAGGTGACGGATGTCCTCACAGATACGCAGTATTTT
-	TRBJ1-1	TRBV4-2	-	CASSQDPHPNTEAFF	TGTGCCAGCAGCCAAGATCCCCACCCGAACACTGAAGCTTTCTTT
-	TRBJ1-2	TRBV4-1	-	CATQGPSGYTF	TGCGCCACTCAGGGGCCCAGTGGCTACACCTTC
once	TRBJ1-1	TRBV25-1	-	CASSEPRDTEAFF	TGTGCCAGCAGTGAACCCAGGGACACTGAAGCTTTCTTT
once	TRBJ2-2	TRBV4-1	-	CASSQAALHSPGELFF	TGCGCCAGCAGCCAAGCTGCCCTTCACAGTCCCGGGGAGCTGTTTTTT
-	TRBJ2-7	TRBV7-9	TRBD1	CASNSGQGLYEQYF	TGTGCCAGCAATTCCGGACAGGGGCTGTACGAGCAGTACTTC
-	TRBJ2-1	TRBV29-1	-	CSVEGEFF	TGCAGCGTTGAAGGGGAGTTCTTC
few	TRBJ2-1	TRBV30	-	CAWSVGVNNEQFF	TGTGCCTGGAGTGTAGGGGTTAACAATGAGCAGTTCTTC
-	TRBJ2-1	TRBV19	-	CASSSPYNEQFF	TGTGCCAGTAGTTCCCCATACAATGAGCAGTTCTTC
-	TRBJ1-2	TRBV9	-	CASSDNPSTGPRGGYTF	TGTGCCAGCAGCGATAACCCCTCAACAGGGCCCCGGGGGGGCTACACCTTC
-	TRBJ1-1	TRBV19	TRBD1	CASSTDRETEAFF	TGTGCCAGTAGTACTGACAGGGAAACTGAAGCTTTCTTT
-	TRBJ1-1	TRBV10-2	-	CASSEGGLYTEAFF	TGCGCCAGCAGTGAAGGGGGACTTTACACTGAAGCTTTCTTT
-	TRBJ2-7	TRBV5-1	-	CASSLDGGVAYEQYF	TGCGCCAGCAGCTTGGATGGGGGAGTAGCCTACGAGCAGTACTTC
-	TRBJ1-2	TRBV9	-	CASSVATAERSGVYTF	TGTGCCAGCAGCGTAGCTACAGCGGAGAGGTCAGGAGTATACACCTTC
-	TRBJ1-1	TRBV6-5	-	CATNPGGVTEAFF	TGTGCCACAAATCCGGGCGGGGTCACTGAAGCTTTCTTT
-	TRBJ2-4	TRBV5-5	-	CASSAGRQYF	TGTGCCAGCAGCGCGGGACGGCAGTACTTC
-	TRBJ2-1	TRBV7-9	-	CASSFQGNEQFF	TGTGCCAGCAGCTTTCAGGGCAATGAGCAGTTCTTC
-	TRBJ1-5	TRBV5-8	TRBD1	CASSLQGRQPQHF	TGTGCCAGCAGCTTACAGGGGAGGCAGCCCCAGCATTTT
-	TRBJ1-2	TRBV6-1	-	CASKPAYGYTF	TGTGCCAGCAAGCCAGCCTATGGCTACACCTTC
-	TRBJ2-2	TRBV7-6	-	CASSLARGDSNTGELFF	TGTGCCAGCAGCTTAGCGAGGGGGGATTCGAACACCGGGGAGCTGTTTTTT
-	TRBJ1-6	TRBV6-5	TRBD1	CASSSRQGGSPLHF	TGTGCCAGCAGTTCCCGACAGGGGGGCTCACCCCTCCACTTT
-	TRBJ1-1	TRBV6-1	-	CASSYGSEAFF	TGTGCCAGCAGTTATGGCAGTGAAGCTTTCTTT
-	TRBJ2-7	TRBV18	-	CASSPGAEGYEQYF	TGTGCCAGCTCACCCGGGGCCGAAGGGTACGAGCAGTACTTC
-	TRBJ1-5	TRBV7-9	-	CASSLGGQPQHF	TGTGCCAGCAGCTTGGGCGGTCAGCCCCAGCATTTT
-	TRBJ1-1	TRBV13	TRBD1	CASRSGTGYTEAFF	TGTGCCAGCAGGTCCGGGACAGGATACACTGAAGCTTTCTTT
-	TRBJ2-1	TRBV7-9	TRBD2	CASRLGRAYNEQFF	TGTGCCAGCAGGCTAGGGAGGGCCTACAATGAGCAGTTCTTC
-	TRBJ2-5	TRBV9	TRBD1	CASSPRTGGWETQYF	TGTGCCAGCAGCCCCCGGACAGGGGGGTGGGAGACCCAGTACTTC
-	TRBJ2-2	TRBV7-8	TRBD1	CASSFILSGQGVTGELFF	TGTGCCAGCAGCTTTATTTTATCGGGACAGGGAGTTACCGGGGAGCTGTTTTTT
few	TRBJ2-7	TRBV7-9	-	CASSLAPFEQYF	TGTGCCAGCAGCTTAGCGCCATTCGAGCAGTACTTC
-	TRBJ1-1	TRBV5-5	TRBD1	CASSAQTGEAFF	TGTGCCAGCAGCGCGCAAACAGGGGAGGCTTTCTTT
-	TRBJ2-7	TRBV4-1	-	CASSQDRGFYEQYF	TGCGCCAGCAGCCAAGATCGGGGATTCTACGAGCAGTACTTC
-	TRBJ2-7	TRBV11-1	TRBD1	CASSSGQTYEQYF	TGTGCCAGCAGCTCGGGACAGACCTACGAGCAGTACTTC
few	TRBJ2-1	TRBV10-3	-	CAINSRGHHNGGEQFF	TGTGCCATCAACAGCAGAGGCCATCACAACGGCGGTGAGCAGTTCTTC
-	TRBJ2-7	TRBV5-1	TRBD1	CASSSQTWDRGYEQYF	TGCGCCAGCAGCTCCCAAACCTGGGACAGGGGTTACGAGCAGTACTTC
-	TRBJ2-3	TRBV12-5	TRBD1	CASGIRGTGVHTQYF	TGTGCTAGTGGTATCCGAGGGACAGGGGTCCATACGCAGTATTTT
-	TRBJ2-5	TRBV11-2	-	CASSFPEETQYF	TGTGCCAGCAGCTTTCCGGAAGAGACCCAGTACTTC
-	TRBJ2-7	TRBV7-9	-	CASSLRRLPVDEQYF	TGTGCCAGCAGCTTAAGGCGACTACCCGTGGACGAGCAGTACTTC
-	TRBJ2-1	TRBV7-2	TRBD2	CASSLWPSGRVNEQFF	TGTGCCAGCAGCTTATGGCCTAGCGGGAGGGTAAATGAGCAGTTCTTC
-	TRBJ2-7	TRBV6-1	-	CASSEIRVPAYEQYF	TGTGCCAGCAGTGAAATACGCGTCCCCGCCTACGAGCAGTACTTC
once	TRBJ2-1	TRBV27	TRBD2	CASSLSGGGGPYNEQFF	TGTGCCAGCAGTTTATCGGGCGGGGGGGGCCCCTACAATGAGCAGTTCTTC
-	TRBJ1-2	TRBV2	-	CASRGQAYGYTF	TGTGCCAGCAGGGGGCAAGCCTATGGCTACACCTTC